These 15 T cell receptor beta chains were sequenced from one sample in a study of shared clonotypes between healthy human individuals. Produced via immunoSEQ multiplex PCR; TCRdb's table is partial and in-frame only. The sample carries over a million clones, about 75% recorded once. Sequencing input: memory CD4+ T cells sorted from blood. Documented subset: CD45RA-negative fraction. The source is a man between 18 and 29 years old in good health.

This chain links TRBV30 with TRBJ2-3; 14 bases agree with TRBD2. Germline V gives CDR1 GTSNPN, CDR2 SVGIG (reference sequence). The CDR3 sequence is 16 residues long. V lost 4 bases, J lost 8 bases, and 11 bases stayed unmatched. For the CDR3, the DNA is TGTGCCTGGAACGCCGGGACTAGCGGGAGTGGAGGTACGCAGTATTTT. Translated, it gives CAWNAGTSGSGGTQYF.

The chain has TRBV28 and TRBJ1-4; 10 bases line up with TRBD1. Trimming took 6 bases from V and 7 from J; bases not matched to a gene: 5. The CDR3 spans 14 residues. Germline V gene sequence: CDR1 MDHEN, CDR2 SYDVKM. In DNA, the CDR3 is TGTGCCAGCAGCCCCCGGGACAGGGGTGAAAAACTGTTTTTT. Its protein product is CASSPRDRGEKLFF.

This rearrangement joins TRBV7-2 to TRBJ1-2, with TRBD1 matching over 7 bases. With V trimmed by 2 bases and J by 1 base, 4 bases remained unmatched. The CDR3 sequence is 15 residues long. Germline V gene sequence: CDR1 SGHTA, CDR2 FQGNSA. In nucleotides, the CDR3 is TGTGCCAGCAGCTTAACAGGGGCCGATAACTATGGCTACACCTTC. Encoded protein: CASSLTGADNYGYTF.

This clone has only a few counts. The chain is built from TRBV10-1 and TRBJ2-3; D gene uncertain. Trimming removed 5 bases at V and 2 bases at J, with 11 bases between. CDR3 length: 14 amino acids. CDR1 is WNHNN, CDR2 SYGVQD, per germline (reference sequence). The CDR3 is CASSRTFYTDTQYF. The DNA of the CDR3 is TGCGCCAGCAGTCGGACGTTTTACACAGATACGCAGTATTTT.

This rearrangement joins TRBV18 to TRBJ1-1, with D maybe TRBD1 (5 bases). Trimming removed 2 bases from V and 5 bases from J, with 15 bases in between. This CDR3 comprises 15 residues. Germline CDR1 KGHSH, CDR2 LQKENI. CDR3 sequence reads: CASSPWGGGQTEAFF. CDR3 sequence (DNA): TGTGCCAGCTCACCATGGGGCGGGGGTCAGACTGAAGCTTTCTTT. The full variable domain, completed using reference TRBV18 and TRBJ1-1, is NAGVMQNPRHLVRRRGQEARLRCSPMKGHSHVYWYRQLPEEGLKFMVYLQKENIIDESGMPKERFSAEFPKEGPSILRIQQVVRGDSAAYFCASSPWGGGQTEAFFGQGTRLTVV.

The table lists this clone with a few counts. V usage is TRBV19 and J usage is TRBJ2-7, with TRBD2 matching 10 bases. CDR1 is LNHDA, CDR2 SQIVND, per germline (reference sequence). V gave up 4 bases and J gave up 2 bases; unmatched junction bases: 2. The CDR3 spans 14 residues. The CDR3 nucleotides are TGTGCCAGTAGTAAGCGGGAGGGCCCCTACGAGCAGTACTTC. This sequence encodes CASSKREGPYEQYF. Full variable domain (rest looked up from reference TRBV19 and TRBJ2-7): DGGITQSPKYLFRKEGQNVTLSCEQNLNHDAMYWYRQDPGQGLRLIYYSQIVNDFQKGDIAEGYSVSREKKESFPLTVTSAQKNPTAFYLCASSKREGPYEQYFGPGTRLTVT.

This clone was seen a handful of times. The chain links TRBV5-6 to TRBJ2-2; TRBD2 aligns across 7 bases. The CDR3 totals 15 residues. The V gene end was trimmed by 1 base and the J gene end by 6 bases; junction bases not matched to a gene: 6. CDR1 is SGHDT and CDR2 is YYEEEE in the germline V gene. CDR3 sequence: CASSLFRGGAGELFF. CDR3 bases: TGTGCCAGCAGCTTGTTCCGGGGAGGGGCCGGGGAGCTGTTTTTT.

The chain uses TRBV27 and TRBJ1-1; perhaps TRBD1 as D (5 bases). The CDR3 totals 14 residues. The ends were cut back, 6 bases at V and 1 base at J, with 12 bases in the middle. Germline CDR1 reads MNHEY; CDR2 reads SMNVEV (reference sequence). The CDR3, as DNA: TGTGCCAGCAGCCGGGACTTTAAGAACACTGAAGCTTTCTTT. Residues: CASSRDFKNTEAFF.

In DNA form, the CDR3 reads TGTGCCATCACCACCGGGACAGAAGCTGAAGCTTTCTTT. Translating gives CAITTGTEAEAFF. This rearrangement joins TRBV10-3 to TRBJ1-1; 7 nucleotides line up with TRBD1. CDR3 size: 13 residues. V shed 7 bases, J shed 6 bases, and the junction held 8 bases outside the gene matches. Germline CDR1 and CDR2: ENHRY and SYGVKD.

J is TRBJ1-5 and V is TRBV6-6; unclear D gene. The CDR3 has 16 residues. V shed 2 bases and J shed 0 bases, with 11 bases lying between them. CDR1 and CDR2 from the germline V gene are MNHNY and SVGAGI (reference sequence). The CDR3 region has the DNA TGTGCCAGCAGTTACAGCCCAGGAGATAGCAATCAGCCCCAGCATTTT. Translation: CASSYSPGDSNQPQHF.

The gene calls are TRBV5-1 and TRBJ2-7, with TRBD2 identical over 10 bases. Germline V CDR1 and CDR2: SGHRS, YFSETQ. This CDR3 is 16 amino acids long. V shed 1 base and J 6 bases; nucleotides not matched to a gene: 10. The CDR3 reads CASSLSPSGSGLEQYF. In nucleotides, the CDR3 is TGCGCCAGCAGCTTGAGTCCTAGCGGGAGTGGTCTCGAGCAGTACTTC.

This chain connects TRBV6-6 to TRBJ2-7, with D possibly TRBD2 on 6 matching bases. CDR3 size: 15 residues. Per germline, CDR1 MNHNY and CDR2 SVGAGI (reference sequence). The V gene lost 8 bases and the J gene lost 0 bases, with 17 bases spanning the gap. The CDR3 nucleotides read TGTGCCAGCGGGGTCTCAGCGGGCGTCTCCTACGAGCAGTACTTC. Translation: CASGVSAGVSYEQYF.

The chain joins TRBV2 to TRBJ2-7; perhaps D is TRBD1 or TRBD2 (5 bases each). Germline CDR1 reads SNHLY; CDR2 reads FYNNEI. The ends were cut back, 7 bases at V and 0 bases at J, with 16 bases in the middle. This CDR3 spans 15 amino acids. Here the CDR3 DNA reads TGTGCCAGCACTTTAACCGGGACGCTCTCCTACGAGCAGTACTTC. Translating gives CASTLTGTLSYEQYF.

This clone showed up just once. This chain links TRBV11-1 with TRBJ2-5; D is perhaps TRBD1 (6 bases). The V and J ends lost 5 bases and 1 base respectively, with 14 bases between them. Germline values: CDR1 SGHAT, CDR2 FQDESV (reference sequence). The CDR3 loop spans 15 amino acids. The CDR3 protein is CASSPSGGRQETQYF. Written as DNA, the CDR3 is TGTGCCAGCAGCCCTAGTGGGGGCCGCCAAGAGACCCAGTACTTC.

This rearrangement joins TRBV19 to TRBJ1-5; weak D call: TRBD1 (6 bases). This CDR3 has 17 residues. Trimming cost V 6 bases and J 6 bases, with 24 bases left between them. Germline loops: CDR1 LNHDA, CDR2 SQIVND (reference sequence). The DNA for the CDR3 is TGTGCCAGTAGATCAGGTTGGGGGGACAACGGGATTCAGCCCCAGCATTTT. The encoded protein is CASRSGWGDNGIQPQHF.